This TCR beta chain is drawn from a study of CD8 T cells in Susac syndrome (dated by TCRdb to about 2019). With regard to the full study: Whether CD8+ T cell activation and differentiation in Susac syndrome was antigen driven was tested using repertoire sequencing. Clonality of the CD8+ T cell repertoire was compared between about a dozen healthy donors, about 14 Susac syndrome patients and approximately 16 multiple sclerosis patients. Here is what the overall study found, with its caveats: The TCR sequencing and HLA analysis was acknowledged to have included a relatively small number of individuals.

On this clonotype itself: Its antigen is still unknown. Base qualities were left out, and no much larger clone turns up one base away.

RNA was extracted using the RNeasy kit, and roughly 0.45 to 1 ug of the RNA was reverse transcribed with random hexamers. TCR beta CDR3 regions were amplified with the immunoSEQ multiplex PCR assay covering 54 Vbeta and 13 Jbeta segments. To correct PCR amplification bias, a synthetic template baseline was used for both primer optimization and computational correction. For the original study's pipeline: Only productive sequences were kept, with reads annotated to V, D and J genes according to IMGT and analyzed in immunoSEQ Analyzer. To calculate clonality, Shannon entropy was normalized by log2 of the number of productive unique sequences and then subtracted from one. For each patient and control, public and private clones were evaluated within the 100 most prevalent clones. Clones were defined as Susac-specific when absent from the healthy and MS cohorts, from over a thousand published viral clones and from other ImmuneACCESS disease sequences. In-frame beta chains were kept once TCRdb had trimmed the public reads at Q25 with fastp and called clones with MiXCR. Rows are unified per CDR3 protein, each entry keeping the most common DNA and genes. These V and J calls rely on TCRdb rather than the paper's analysis. The sample table contains around 59,000 distinct CDR3 sequences; only one count was recorded for just over 90% of them. Of the sample, nearly 0.2% is held by the ten largest clones.

The CDR3 sequence holds 15 residues, the cysteine and phenylalanine included. The sequence is cut down to CDR3 DNA, 45 bases in frame from base 1. Germline trimming amounts to 1 base on V and 1 base on J, with 3 as the count of junction bases outside the gene matches. Peripheral blood CD8+ and CD4+ T cells from healthy donors, Susac syndrome patients and multiple sclerosis patients were profiled using high-throughput TCR beta sequencing. The healthy donors served as controls matched for age and sex. Bulk CD8+ and CD4+ T cells were purified by magnetic negative isolation, whereas CD8+ TEMRA cells were enriched by FACS. Blood was drawn into EDTA tubes, processed within 24 hours, and PBMCs were isolated by density gradient centrifugation. PBMCs intended for TCR sequencing were cryopreserved in liquid nitrogen and were subsequently thawed in a 37 degrees C water bath. The sorted or isolated CD4+, CD8+ and CD8+ TEMRA cells reached a purity of at least 90%.

The receptor was derived from a human donor in good health. The source material was CD8+ T cells from PBMCs. This chain joins TRBV12-3 or TRBV12-4 to TRBJ2-7; a stretch of 8 junction bases matches TRBD1. The CDR3 is CASSLENRGSYEQYF. The nucleotide sequence reads TGTGCCAGCAGTTTAGAAAACAGGGGGTCCTACGAGCAGTACTTC.